The clone carrying this TCR beta chain has a count of ten or more. Its matching antigen is unknown. The sample is drawn from a study of early T cells in non-severe SARS-CoV-2 infection. In the study overall: With bulk RNA from unsorted whole blood as input, sequencing yielded unpaired chains.

Overall study findings and caveats: Anti-spike CD8 specificities were favored by VDJdb matching, whose results missed private and CD4 specificities.

Trimming at V came to 5 bases and at J to 1 base, leaving 8 bases not matched to a gene. The CDR3 spans 16 residues. CDR1 is LGHDT, CDR2 YNNKEL, per germline (reference sequence). TCRdb re-called the 5' RACE reads with MiXCR, one entry per CDR3 protein. The sample holds roughly 56,000 distinct CDR3 sequences, 10% seen once. The genes are TRBV3-1 and TRBJ1-1, with 9 bases lining up with TRBD1. The sequence derives from an adult who was a healthcare worker with PCR-confirmed SARS-CoV-2 infection or an uninfected control (not recorded which). Sequencing was done on a sample of whole blood. The DNA of the CDR3 is TGTGCCAGCAGCTTTCTTGGGGGACAGGGGAACACTGAAGCTTTCTTT. Its translation is CASSFLGGQGNTEAFF.